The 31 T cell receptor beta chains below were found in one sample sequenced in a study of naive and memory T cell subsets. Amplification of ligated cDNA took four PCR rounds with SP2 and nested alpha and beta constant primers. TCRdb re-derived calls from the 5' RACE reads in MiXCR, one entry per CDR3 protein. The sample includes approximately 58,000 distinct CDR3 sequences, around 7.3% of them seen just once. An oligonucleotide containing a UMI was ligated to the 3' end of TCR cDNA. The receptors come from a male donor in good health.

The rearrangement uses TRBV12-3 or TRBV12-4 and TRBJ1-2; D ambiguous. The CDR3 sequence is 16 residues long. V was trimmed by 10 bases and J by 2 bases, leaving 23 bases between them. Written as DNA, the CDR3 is TGTGCCACCAAGTTTTCCGGGCGGGCGATCAACTATGGCTACACCTTC. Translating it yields CATKFSGRAINYGYTF.

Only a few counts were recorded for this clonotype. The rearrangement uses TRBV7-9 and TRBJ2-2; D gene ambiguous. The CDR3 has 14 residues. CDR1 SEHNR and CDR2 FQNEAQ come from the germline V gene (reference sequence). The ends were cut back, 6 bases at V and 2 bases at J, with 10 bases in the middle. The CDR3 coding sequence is TGTGCCAGCAGGCGAAATCAAAACACCGGGGAGCTGTTTTTT. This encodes CASRRNQNTGELFF.

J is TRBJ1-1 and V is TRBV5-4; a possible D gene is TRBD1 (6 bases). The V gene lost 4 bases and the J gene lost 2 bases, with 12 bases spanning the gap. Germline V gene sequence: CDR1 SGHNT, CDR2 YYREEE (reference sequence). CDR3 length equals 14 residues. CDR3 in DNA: TGTGCCAGCAGCCATACGGACAGCAACACTGAAGCTTTCTTT. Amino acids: CASSHTDSNTEAFF.

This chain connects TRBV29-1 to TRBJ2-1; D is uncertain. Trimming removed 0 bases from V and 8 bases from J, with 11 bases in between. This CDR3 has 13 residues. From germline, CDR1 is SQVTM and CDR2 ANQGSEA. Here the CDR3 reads CSVEESIPDEQFF. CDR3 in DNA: TGCAGCGTTGAAGAGTCAATACCTGATGAGCAGTTCTTC.

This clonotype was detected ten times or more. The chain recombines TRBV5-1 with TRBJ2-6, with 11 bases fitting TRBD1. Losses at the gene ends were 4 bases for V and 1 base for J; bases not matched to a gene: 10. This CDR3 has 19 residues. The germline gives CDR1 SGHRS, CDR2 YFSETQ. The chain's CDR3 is CASSLGQGARFSGANVLTF. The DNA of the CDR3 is TGCGCCAGCAGCCTAGGACAGGGGGCGCGTTTTTCTGGGGCCAACGTCCTGACTTTC.

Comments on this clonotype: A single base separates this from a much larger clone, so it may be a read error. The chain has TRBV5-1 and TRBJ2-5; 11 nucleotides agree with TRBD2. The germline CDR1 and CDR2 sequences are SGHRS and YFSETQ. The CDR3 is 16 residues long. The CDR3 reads CDSSLGLAGGQETQYF. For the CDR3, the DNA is TGCGACAGCAGCTTGGGGCTAGCGGGGGGCCAAGAGACCCAGTACTTC.

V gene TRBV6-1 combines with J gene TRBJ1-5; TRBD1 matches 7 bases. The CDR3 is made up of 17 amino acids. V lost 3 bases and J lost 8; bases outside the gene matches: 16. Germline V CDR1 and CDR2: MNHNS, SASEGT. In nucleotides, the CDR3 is TGTGCCAGCAGTGAGGTCAGGGGGAGGCTTCCAGGTGAGCCCCAGCATTTT. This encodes CASSEVRGRLPGEPQHF.

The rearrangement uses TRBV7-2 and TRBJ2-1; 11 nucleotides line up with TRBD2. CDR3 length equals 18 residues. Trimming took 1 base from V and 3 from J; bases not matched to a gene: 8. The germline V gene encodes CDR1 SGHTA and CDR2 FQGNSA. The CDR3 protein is CASSLVVLGLADYNEQFF. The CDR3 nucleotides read TGTGCCAGCAGCTTAGTAGTCTTGGGACTAGCGGACTACAATGAGCAGTTCTTC. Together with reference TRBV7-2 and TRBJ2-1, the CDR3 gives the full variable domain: GAGVSQSPSNKVTEKGKDVELRCDPISGHTALYWYRQSLGQGLEFLIYFQGNSAPDKSGLPSDRFSAERTGGSVSTLTIQRTQQEDSAVYLCASSLVVLGLADYNEQFFGPGTRLTVL.

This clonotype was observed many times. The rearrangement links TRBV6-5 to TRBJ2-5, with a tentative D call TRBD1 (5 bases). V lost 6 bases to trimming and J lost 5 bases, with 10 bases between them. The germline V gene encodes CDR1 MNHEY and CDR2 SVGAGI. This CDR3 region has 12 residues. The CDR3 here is CASRAGRETQYF. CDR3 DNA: TGTGCCAGCAGGGCAGGGCGGGAGACCCAGTACTTC.

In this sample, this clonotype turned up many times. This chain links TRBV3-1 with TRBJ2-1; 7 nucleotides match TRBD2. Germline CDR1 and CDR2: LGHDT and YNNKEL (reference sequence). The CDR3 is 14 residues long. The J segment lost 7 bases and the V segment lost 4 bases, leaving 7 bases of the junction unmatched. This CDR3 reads CASSRGGLRNEQFF. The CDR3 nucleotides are TGTGCCAGCAGCCGGGGGGGACTACGAAATGAGCAGTTCTTC.

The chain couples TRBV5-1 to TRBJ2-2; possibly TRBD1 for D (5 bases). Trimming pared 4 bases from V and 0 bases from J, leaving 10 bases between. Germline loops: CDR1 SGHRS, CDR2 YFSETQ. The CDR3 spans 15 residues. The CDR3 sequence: CASSPGHTNTGELFF. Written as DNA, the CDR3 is TGCGCCAGCAGCCCCGGACATACGAACACCGGGGAGCTGTTTTTT. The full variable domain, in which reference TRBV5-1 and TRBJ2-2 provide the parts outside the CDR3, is KAGVTQTPRYLIKTRGQQVTLSCSPISGHRSVSWYQQTPGQGLQFLFEYFSETQRNKGNFPGRFSGRQFSNSRSEMNVSTLELGDSALYLCASSPGHTNTGELFFGEGSRLTVL.

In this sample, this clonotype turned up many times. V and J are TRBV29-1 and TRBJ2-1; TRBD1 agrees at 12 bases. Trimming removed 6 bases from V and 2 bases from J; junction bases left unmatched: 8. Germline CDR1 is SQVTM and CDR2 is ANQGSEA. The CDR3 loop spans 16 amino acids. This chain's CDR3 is CSVAGTGGFAYNEQFF. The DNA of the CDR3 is TGCAGCGTCGCAGGGACAGGGGGCTTCGCCTACAATGAGCAGTTCTTC.

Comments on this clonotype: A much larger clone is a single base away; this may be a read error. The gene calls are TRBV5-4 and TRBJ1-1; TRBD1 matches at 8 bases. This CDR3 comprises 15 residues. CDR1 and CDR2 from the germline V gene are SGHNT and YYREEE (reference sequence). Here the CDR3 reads CASSPYRTGITETFF. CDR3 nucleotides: TGTGCCAGCAGCCCTTACCGGACAGGGATCACTGAAACTTTCTTT.

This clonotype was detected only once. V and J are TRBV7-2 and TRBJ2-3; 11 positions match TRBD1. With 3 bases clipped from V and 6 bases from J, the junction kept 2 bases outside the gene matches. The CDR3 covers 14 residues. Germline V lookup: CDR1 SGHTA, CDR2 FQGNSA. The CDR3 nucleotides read TGTGCCAGCAGCTTGGGACAGGGGGTGGATACGCAGTATTTT. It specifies CASSLGQGVDTQYF.

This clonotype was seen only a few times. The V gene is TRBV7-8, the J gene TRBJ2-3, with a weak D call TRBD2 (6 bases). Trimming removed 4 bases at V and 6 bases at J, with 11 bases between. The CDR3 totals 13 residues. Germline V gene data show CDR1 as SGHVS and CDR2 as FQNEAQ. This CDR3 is CASSSGGVDTQYF. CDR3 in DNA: TGTGCCAGCAGCTCCGGCGGGGTTGATACGCAGTATTTT.

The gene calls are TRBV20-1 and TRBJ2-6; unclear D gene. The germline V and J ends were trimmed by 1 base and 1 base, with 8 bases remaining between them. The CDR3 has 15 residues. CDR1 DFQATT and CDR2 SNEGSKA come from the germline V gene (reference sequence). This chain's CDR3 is CSARVSPSGANVLTF. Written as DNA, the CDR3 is TGCAGTGCTAGAGTCAGCCCTTCTGGGGCCAACGTCCTGACTTTC.

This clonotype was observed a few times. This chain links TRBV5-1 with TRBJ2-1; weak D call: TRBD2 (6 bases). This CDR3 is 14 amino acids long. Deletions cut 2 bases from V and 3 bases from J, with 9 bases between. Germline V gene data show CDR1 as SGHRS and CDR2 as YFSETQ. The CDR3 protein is CASSLPGVYNEQFF. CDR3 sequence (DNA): TGCGCCAGCAGCTTACCGGGGGTCTACAATGAGCAGTTCTTC. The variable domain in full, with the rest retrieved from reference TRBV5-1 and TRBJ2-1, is KAGVTQTPRYLIKTRGQQVTLSCSPISGHRSVSWYQQTPGQGLQFLFEYFSETQRNKGNFPGRFSGRQFSNSRSEMNVSTLELGDSALYLCASSLPGVYNEQFFGPGTRLTVL.

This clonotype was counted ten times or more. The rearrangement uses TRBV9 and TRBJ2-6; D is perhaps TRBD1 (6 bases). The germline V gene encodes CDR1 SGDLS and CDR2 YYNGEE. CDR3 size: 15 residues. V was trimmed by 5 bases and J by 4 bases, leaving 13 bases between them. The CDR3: CASSHRESGANVLTF. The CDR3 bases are TGTGCCAGCAGTCACAGGGAAAGCGGGGCCAACGTCCTGACTTTC.

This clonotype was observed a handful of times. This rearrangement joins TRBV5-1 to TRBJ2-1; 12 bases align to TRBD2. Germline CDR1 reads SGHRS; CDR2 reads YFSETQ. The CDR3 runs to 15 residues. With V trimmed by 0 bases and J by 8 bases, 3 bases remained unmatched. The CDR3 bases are TGCGCCAGCAGCTTGGTGACTAGCGGGGGCCATGAGCAGTTCTTC. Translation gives CASSLVTSGGHEQFF.

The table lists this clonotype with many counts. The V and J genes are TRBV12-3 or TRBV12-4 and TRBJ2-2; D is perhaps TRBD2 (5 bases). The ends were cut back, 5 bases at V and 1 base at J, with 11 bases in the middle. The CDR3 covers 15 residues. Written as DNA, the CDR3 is TGTGCCAGCAGTCCGGAGGACCTGAACACCGGGGAGCTGTTTTTT. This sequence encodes CASSPEDLNTGELFF.

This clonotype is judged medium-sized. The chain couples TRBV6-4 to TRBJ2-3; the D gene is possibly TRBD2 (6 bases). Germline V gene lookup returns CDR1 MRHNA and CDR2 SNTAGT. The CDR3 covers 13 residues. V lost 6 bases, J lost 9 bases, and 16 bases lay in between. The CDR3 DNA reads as TGTGCCAGCAGCCCACTGGCGGGGCGAACGCAGTATTTT. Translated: CASSPLAGRTQYF.

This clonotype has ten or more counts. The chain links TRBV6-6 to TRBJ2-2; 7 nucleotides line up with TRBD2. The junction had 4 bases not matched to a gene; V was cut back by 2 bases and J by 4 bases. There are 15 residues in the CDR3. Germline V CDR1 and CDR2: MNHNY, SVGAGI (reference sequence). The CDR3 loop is CASSYAAGVTGELFF. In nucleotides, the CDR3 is TGTGCCAGCAGTTACGCTGCGGGAGTCACCGGGGAGCTGTTTTTT.

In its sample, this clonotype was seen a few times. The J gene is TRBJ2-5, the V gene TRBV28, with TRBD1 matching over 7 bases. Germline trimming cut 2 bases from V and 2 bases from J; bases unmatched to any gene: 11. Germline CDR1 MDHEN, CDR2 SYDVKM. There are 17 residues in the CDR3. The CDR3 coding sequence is TGTGCCAGCAGTTTAGCCGGAAATCTACAGGGGCAAGAGACCCAGTACTTC. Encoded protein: CASSLAGNLQGQETQYF. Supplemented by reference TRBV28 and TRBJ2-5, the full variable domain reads DVKVTQSSRYLVKRTGEKVFLECVQDMDHENMFWYRQDPGLGLRLIYFSYDVKMKEKGDIPEGYSVSREKKERFSLILESASTNQTSMYLCASSLAGNLQGQETQYFGPGTRLLVL.

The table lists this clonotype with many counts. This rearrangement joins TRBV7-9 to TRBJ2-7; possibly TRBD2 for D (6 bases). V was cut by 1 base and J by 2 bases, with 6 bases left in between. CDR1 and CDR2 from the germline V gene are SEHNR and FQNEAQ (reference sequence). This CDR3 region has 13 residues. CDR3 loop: CASSLGLAYEQYF. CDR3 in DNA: TGTGCCAGCAGCTTAGGACTAGCCTACGAGCAGTACTTC.

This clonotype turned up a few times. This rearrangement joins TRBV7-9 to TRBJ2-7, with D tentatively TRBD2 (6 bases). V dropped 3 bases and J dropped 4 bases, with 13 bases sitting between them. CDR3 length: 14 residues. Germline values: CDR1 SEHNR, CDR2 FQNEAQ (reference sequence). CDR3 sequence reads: CASSFYGSWYEQYF. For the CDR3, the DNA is TGTGCCAGCAGCTTTTACGGGAGTTGGTACGAGCAGTACTTC.

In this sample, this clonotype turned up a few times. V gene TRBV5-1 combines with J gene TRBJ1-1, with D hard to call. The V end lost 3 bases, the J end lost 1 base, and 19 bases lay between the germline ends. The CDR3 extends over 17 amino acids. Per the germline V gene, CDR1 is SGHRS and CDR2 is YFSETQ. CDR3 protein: CASSWTPIQHSNTEAFF. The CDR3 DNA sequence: TGCGCCAGCAGCTGGACGCCTATACAGCATTCGAACACTGAAGCTTTCTTT. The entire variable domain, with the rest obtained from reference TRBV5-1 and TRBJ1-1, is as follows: KAGVTQTPRYLIKTRGQQVTLSCSPISGHRSVSWYQQTPGQGLQFLFEYFSETQRNKGNFPGRFSGRQFSNSRSEMNVSTLELGDSALYLCASSWTPIQHSNTEAFFGQGTRLTVV.

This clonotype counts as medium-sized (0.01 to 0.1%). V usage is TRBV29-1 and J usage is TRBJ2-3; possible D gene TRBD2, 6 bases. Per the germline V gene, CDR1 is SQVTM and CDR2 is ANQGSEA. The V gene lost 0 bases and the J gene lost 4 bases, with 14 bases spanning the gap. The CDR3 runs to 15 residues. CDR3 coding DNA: TGCAGCGTTGAAGACACCAGCGGGCCCTCAGATACGCAGTATTTT. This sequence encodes CSVEDTSGPSDTQYF.

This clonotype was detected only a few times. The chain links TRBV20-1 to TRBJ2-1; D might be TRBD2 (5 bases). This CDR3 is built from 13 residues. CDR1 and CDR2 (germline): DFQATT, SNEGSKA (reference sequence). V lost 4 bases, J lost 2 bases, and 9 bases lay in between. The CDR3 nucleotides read TGCAGTGCTATTGGGCGGGCCTACAATGAGCAGTTCTTC. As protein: CSAIGRAYNEQFF.

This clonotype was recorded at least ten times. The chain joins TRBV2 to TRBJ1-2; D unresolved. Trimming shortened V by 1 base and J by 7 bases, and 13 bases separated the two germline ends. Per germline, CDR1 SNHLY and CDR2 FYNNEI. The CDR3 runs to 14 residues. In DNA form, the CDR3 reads TGTGCCAGCAGTGAAGTTGTCGGGGAGGGTGGCTACACCTTC. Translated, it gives CASSEVVGEGGYTF.

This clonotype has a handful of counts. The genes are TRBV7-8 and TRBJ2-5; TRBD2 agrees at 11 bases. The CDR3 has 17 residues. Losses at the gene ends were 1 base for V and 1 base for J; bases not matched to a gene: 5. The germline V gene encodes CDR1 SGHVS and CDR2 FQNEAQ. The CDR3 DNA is TGTGCCAGCAGCTTAGGCCGGACTAGCGGGCTCCAAGAGACCCAGTACTTC. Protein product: CASSLGRTSGLQETQYF.

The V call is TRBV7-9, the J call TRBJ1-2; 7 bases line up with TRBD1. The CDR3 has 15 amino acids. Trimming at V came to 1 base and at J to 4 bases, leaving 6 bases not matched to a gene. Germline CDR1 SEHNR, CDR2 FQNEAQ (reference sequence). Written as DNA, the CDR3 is TGTGCCAGCAGCTTAGGGGACAGCCTGGTCTATGGCTACACCTTC. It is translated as CASSLGDSLVYGYTF.